This entry concerns a single TCR beta chain. The data stem from a study of blood T cell repertoires in COVID-19. The wider study: Donors in the United States, Italy and Spain gave samples during acute or convalescent COVID-19. Sources were T cells, B-cell-depleted T cells, or PBMCs; the material itself was cDNA or gDNA.

Per the original data handling: Reference gene primer amplification gave estimated nucleated cell counts. Libraries were prepared by immunoSEQ multiplex PCR; TCRdb keeps only in-frame clonotypes and omits some of them. Clonal size and the V and J genes are those of that table, whereas D and trimming came from the DNA. The data show approximately 130,000 clones, with about 90% seen just once and around 20% held by the top ten. The V end was cut by 5 bases, the J end by 5 bases, with 15 bases between. The length of the CDR3 is 15 residues. Germline V gene lookup returns CDR1 SEHNR and CDR2 FQNEAQ (reference sequence).

V gene TRBV7-9 combines with J gene TRBJ1-4; TRBD1 is a possible D gene (5 bases). This receptor was taken from a woman between 50 and 59 years old who had recovered from COVID-19. Source material: peripheral blood. Here the CDR3 reads CASSIQGGGNEKLFF. The CDR3 nucleotides read TGTGCCAGCAGCATTCAGGGCGGGGGAAATGAAAAACTGTTTTTT.